Listed here are 23 T cell receptor beta chains from one sample, sequenced in a study of blood T cell repertoires in COVID-19. The assay was immunoSEQ multiplex PCR, and TCRdb's table has in-frame clones only and misses some. The sample records about 56,000 clones, roughly 80% being singletons. Input material: peripheral blood. All receptors come from a woman aged 80 or over with acute or convalescent COVID-19.

The J gene is TRBJ1-6, the V gene TRBV6-4; D gene unclear. The V end lost 2 bases, the J end lost 2 bases, and 4 bases lay between the germline ends. The CDR3 is made up of 14 amino acids. The germline gives CDR1 MRHNA, CDR2 SNTAGT. In nucleotides, the CDR3 is TGTGCCAGCAGTGACCCAGCCTATAATTCACCCCTCCACTTT. This gives the protein CASSDPAYNSPLHF.

The genes are TRBV10-1 and TRBJ1-5, with 7 bases lining up with TRBD1. Germline assignment: CDR1 WNHNN and CDR2 SYGVQD (reference sequence). This CDR3 contains 15 residues. J lost 2 bases, V lost 4 bases, and 5 bases had no gene match. CDR3 residues: CASSGQGGRNQPQHF. The CDR3 nucleotides read TGCGCCAGCAGTGGGCAAGGGGGCCGCAATCAGCCCCAGCATTTT.

The chain joins TRBV7-3 to TRBJ2-2; 8 nucleotides match TRBD1. This CDR3 region has 13 residues. V was pared by 5 bases and J by 6 bases, with 2 bases of the junction left unmatched. Germline lookup yields CDR1 SGHTA and CDR2 FQGTGA. CDR3 sequence: CASSQTGAGELFF. For the CDR3, the DNA is TGTGCCAGCAGCCAGACAGGGGCCGGGGAGCTGTTTTTT.

This clone was seen only once. The V gene is TRBV7-2, the J gene TRBJ1-6, with D possibly TRBD1 on 6 matching bases. The ends were cut back, 1 base at V and 9 bases at J, with 13 bases in the middle. The germline gives CDR1 SGHTA, CDR2 FQGNSA. The CDR3 length is 15 residues. As DNA, the CDR3 is TGTGCCAGCAGCTTAGGACGCACAGGGTTTTCACCCCTCCACTTT. Translated, it gives CASSLGRTGFSPLHF.

The V gene is TRBV5-1, the J gene TRBJ1-2; 10 bases line up with TRBD1. The J segment lost 6 bases and the V segment lost 4 bases, leaving 9 bases of the junction unmatched. The length of the CDR3 is 15 residues. CDR1 SGHRS and CDR2 YFSETQ come from the germline V gene. CDR3 region: CASSPGGTGVHGYTF. CDR3 nucleotide sequence: TGCGCCAGCAGCCCGGGTGGGACAGGGGTTCATGGCTACACCTTC.

This clone was observed a few times. The J gene is TRBJ1-1, the V gene TRBV6-5; D is unclear. The germline V gene has CDR1 MNHEY and CDR2 SVGAGI. The V end was cut by 7 bases, the J end by 5 bases, with 8 bases between. The CDR3 is made up of 11 amino acids. The CDR3 reads CASTSRTEAFF. The CDR3, as DNA: TGTGCCAGCACTTCGAGGACTGAAGCTTTCTTT.

This chain uses TRBV6-5 with TRBJ1-1; TRBD1 might be the D (5 bases). Deletions cut 0 bases from V and 7 bases from J, with 18 bases between. CDR1 and CDR2 (germline): MNHEY, SVGAGI. This CDR3 has 16 amino acids. CDR3 in DNA: TGTGCCAGCAGTTACTCGATTTCGGTCCAGGGCAGTGAAGCTTTCTTT. It is translated as CASSYSISVQGSEAFF.

This clone was seen only once. This chain links TRBV3-1 (or the pseudogene TRBV3-2) with TRBJ1-2, with D maybe TRBD1 (6 bases). Germline V gives CDR1 LGHDT, CDR2 YNNKEL (reference sequence). With 6 bases removed from V and 4 bases from J, the gap between germline ends came to 24 bases. The CDR3 runs 17 residues. Here the CDR3 reads CASSQYTPGQHLYGYTF. CDR3 nucleotides: TGTGCCAGCAGTCAATATACACCGGGACAACACCTCTATGGCTACACCTTC.

The chain couples TRBV6-5 to TRBJ1-2, with no clear D. CDR3 length: 15 amino acids. V lost 6 bases and J lost 0, with 14 bases in between. Germline V gene data show CDR1 as MNHEY and CDR2 as SVGAGI. The CDR3 reads CASREWSGSNYGYTF. CDR3 nucleotide sequence: TGTGCCAGCAGGGAGTGGTCCGGCTCTAACTATGGCTACACCTTC.

Only one count was recorded for this clone. The rearrangement joins TRBV28 to TRBJ1-2; possibly TRBD1 for D (6 bases). Germline CDR1 is MDHEN and CDR2 is SYDVKM. CDR3 size: 13 residues. Trimming cost V 5 bases and J 4 bases, with 11 bases left between them. Here the CDR3 DNA reads TGTGCCAGCAGTCCCACAGGGAGCTATGGCTACACCTTC. Its protein is CASSPTGSYGYTF.

The chain recombines TRBV24-1 with TRBJ2-2, with 11 nucleotides matching TRBD1. The CDR3 covers 16 residues. V lost 7 bases, J lost 6 bases, and 9 bases stayed unmatched. From germline, CDR1 is KGHDR and CDR2 SFDVKD. The DNA for the CDR3 is TGTGCCACCAGCACCAATCGGGACAGGGGGTCCGGGGAGCTGTTTTTT. The encoded protein is CATSTNRDRGSGELFF.

The chain combines TRBV10-3 with TRBJ1-3; 8 positions match TRBD1. Germline V CDR1 and CDR2: ENHRY, SYGVKD. The CDR3 extends over 18 amino acids. Germline trimming cut 10 bases from V and 0 bases from J; bases unmatched to any gene: 17. The CDR3 protein is CATGPGTGQRNSGNTIYF. The DNA of the CDR3 is TGTGCCACGGGTCCCGGGACAGGCCAAAGAAACTCTGGAAACACCATATATTTT.

V usage is TRBV27 and J usage is TRBJ1-2, with D perhaps matching TRBD1 (5 bases). This CDR3 contains 13 residues. Germline lookup yields CDR1 MNHEY and CDR2 SMNVEV (reference sequence). With 4 bases removed from V and 8 bases from J, the gap between germline ends came to 14 bases. CDR3 bases: TGTGCCAGCAGTTCCGCAGGGAAATTGGGCTACACCTTC. As protein: CASSSAGKLGYTF.

V usage is TRBV10-3 and J usage is TRBJ1-6; tentatively, D is TRBD1 (6 bases). The CDR3 covers 13 residues. In germline, CDR1 is ENHRY, CDR2 SYGVKD. Between the trimmed V and J ends, which lost 6 bases and 7 bases, there was a span of 10 bases. The CDR3 is CAIRDSRNSPLHF. The CDR3 DNA follows: TGTGCCATCAGGGACAGCAGGAATTCACCCCTCCACTTT.

This chain connects TRBV5-4 to TRBJ2-3; 10 bases line up with TRBD2. Germline CDR1 is SGHNT and CDR2 is YYREEE (reference sequence). J lost 6 bases, V lost 4 bases, and 8 bases had no gene match. The CDR3 covers 15 residues. This CDR3 is CASSPGTSEADTQYF. The CDR3 nucleotides read TGTGCCAGCAGCCCCGGGACTAGCGAGGCGGATACGCAGTATTTT.

The chain joins TRBV3-1 (or the pseudogene TRBV3-2) to TRBJ2-5; TRBD2 might be the D (6 bases). Between the trimmed V and J ends, which lost 8 bases and 0 bases, there was a span of 10 bases. This CDR3 is 13 amino acids long. CDR1 LGHDT and CDR2 YNNKEL come from the germline V gene (reference sequence). The CDR3 DNA reads as TGTGCCAGCGGGGGGACGGACCAAGAGACCCAGTACTTC. Translated, it gives CASGGTDQETQYF.

The chain couples TRBV15 to TRBJ1-3; TRBD1 is a possible D gene (5 bases). Germline V gene sequence: CDR1 LNHNV, CDR2 YYDKDF (reference sequence). CDR3 size: 18 residues. Trimming removed 2 bases from V and 3 bases from J, with 20 bases in between. The CDR3 nucleotides are TGTGCCACCAGCAGATCGGGGGGTAGGGGAACGCGTGGAAACACCATATATTTT. Its protein product is CATSRSGGRGTRGNTIYF.

The chain couples TRBV29-1 to TRBJ1-2; TRBD1 might be the D (6 bases). Germline V lookup: CDR1 SQVTM, CDR2 ANQGSEA. V lost 3 bases and J 4 bases, leaving 33 bases between the germline ends. This CDR3 region has 20 residues. The chain's CDR3 is CSVDSPGDRKQGLILYGYTF. The CDR3 DNA reads as TGCAGCGTTGACTCCCCCGGAGATCGCAAACAGGGCCTAATTCTCTATGGCTACACCTTC.

V is TRBV2 and J is TRBJ1-5; no definite D call. The germline gives CDR1 SNHLY, CDR2 FYNNEI. V was shortened by 6 bases and J by 2 bases, with 14 bases between the two germline ends. CDR3 length equals 15 residues. CDR3 bases: TGTGCCAGCAGCTTCAGCGGATTTGGCAATCAGCCCCAGCATTTT. Amino acid sequence: CASSFSGFGNQPQHF. The entire variable domain, with the rest obtained from reference TRBV2 and TRBJ1-5, is as follows: EPEVTQTPSHQVTQMGQEVILRCVPISNHLYFYWYRQILGQKVEFLVSFYNNEISEKSEIFDDQFSVERPDGSNFTLKIRSTKLEDSAMYFCASSFSGFGNQPQHFGDGTRLSIL.

This rearrangement joins TRBV7-8 to TRBJ1-4; D might be TRBD1 (5 bases). Trimming took 4 bases from V and 0 from J, leaving 18 bases between them. Germline V CDR1 and CDR2: SGHVS, FQNEAQ. This CDR3 region has 18 residues. The CDR3 region is CASSSGGQGIATNEKLFF. The CDR3 coding sequence is TGTGCCAGCAGCTCCGGAGGGCAGGGCATTGCAACTAATGAAAAACTGTTTTTT. The entire variable domain, with the rest obtained from reference TRBV7-8 and TRBJ1-4, is as follows: GAGVSQSPRYKVAKRGQDVALRCDPISGHVSLFWYQQALGQGPEFLTYFQNEAQLDKSGLPSDRFFAERPEGSVSTLKIQRTQQEDSAVYLCASSSGGQGIATNEKLFFGSGTQLSVL.

The rearrangement links TRBV21-1 to TRBJ1-3; the table assigns TRBD1, which was not confirmed against the DNA. TRBV21-1 counts as a pseudogene. This CDR3 contains 16 residues. The DNA for the CDR3 is TGTGCCAGCAGCACCATAAGGACAGGGTTTGGAAACACCATATATTTT. Translating it yields CASSTIRTGFGNTIYF.

The V gene is TRBV18, the J gene TRBJ2-7; perhaps TRBD1 as D (5 bases). Trimming removed 0 bases at V and 5 bases at J, with 14 bases between. The CDR3 is made up of 15 amino acids. The germline V gene encodes CDR1 KGHSH and CDR2 LQKENI. The CDR3 bases are TGTGCCAGCTCACCACCTCATCAGGGTAGTAACGAGCAGTACTTC. Translation: CASSPPHQGSNEQYF.

The chain recombines TRBV21-1 with TRBJ1-4; the table gives TRBD1 as D, unverified against the DNA. TRBV21-1 counts as a pseudogene. The CDR3 consists of 17 residues. In nucleotides, the CDR3 is TGTGCCAGCAGCAAATTGGAGAGACAGGGGTGTCGTGAAAAACTGTTTTTT. Protein: CASSKLERQGCREKLFF.